Included here is one T cell receptor beta chain sequence, with context. Study processing details: Reference gene primer amplification gave nucleated cell count estimates. Clones were read by immunoSEQ multiplex PCR, and TCRdb kept only the in-frame ones, dropping some. V, J and clone size reflect that table, while D and trimming were determined from the DNA. The sample has some 220,000 clones; nearly 90% are singletons. Germline CDR1 and CDR2: SGHRS and YFSETQ. V trimming: 0 bases; J trimming: 0 bases; junction bases outside the gene matches: 3. The CDR3 runs to 17 residues. This record comes from a study of blood T cell repertoires in COVID-19. Overall study: Both acute and convalescent COVID-19 samples were obtained from the United States, Italy and Spain.

V is TRBV5-1 and J is TRBJ2-3; TRBD2 agrees at 11 bases. The specimen was peripheral blood. This TCR came from a woman between 18 and 29 years old who had recovered from COVID-19. The DNA for the CDR3 is TGCGCCAGCAGCTTGGGCAGGACTAGCGGGAGCACAGATACGCAGTATTTT. This translates into CASSLGRTSGSTDTQYF.